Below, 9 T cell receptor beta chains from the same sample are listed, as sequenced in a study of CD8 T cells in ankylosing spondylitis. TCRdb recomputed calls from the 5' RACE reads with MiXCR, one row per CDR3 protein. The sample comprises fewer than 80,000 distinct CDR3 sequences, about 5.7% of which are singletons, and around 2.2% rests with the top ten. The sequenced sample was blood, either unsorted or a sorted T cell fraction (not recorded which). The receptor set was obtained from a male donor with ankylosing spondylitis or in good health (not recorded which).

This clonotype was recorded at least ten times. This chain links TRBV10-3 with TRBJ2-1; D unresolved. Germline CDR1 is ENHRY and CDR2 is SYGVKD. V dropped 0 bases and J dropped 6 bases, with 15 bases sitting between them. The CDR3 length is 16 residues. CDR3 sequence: CAISESIASPFNEQFF. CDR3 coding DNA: TGTGCCATCAGTGAGTCGATAGCATCCCCATTCAATGAGCAGTTCTTC.

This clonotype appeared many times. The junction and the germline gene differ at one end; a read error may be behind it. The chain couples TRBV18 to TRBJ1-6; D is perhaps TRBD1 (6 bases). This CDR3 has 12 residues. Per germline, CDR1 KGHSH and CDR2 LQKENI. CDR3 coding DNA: TGCGGCGGGGCAGGGGAAAATTCACCCCTCCACTTT. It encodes CGGAGENSPLHF.

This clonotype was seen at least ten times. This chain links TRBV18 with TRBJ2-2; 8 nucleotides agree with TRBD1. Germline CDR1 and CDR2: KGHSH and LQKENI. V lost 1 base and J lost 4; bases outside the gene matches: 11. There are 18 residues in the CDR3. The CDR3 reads CASSPLGQEFGVTGELFF. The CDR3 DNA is TGTGCCAGCTCACCACTGGGACAGGAATTCGGGGTCACCGGGGAGCTGTTTTTT.

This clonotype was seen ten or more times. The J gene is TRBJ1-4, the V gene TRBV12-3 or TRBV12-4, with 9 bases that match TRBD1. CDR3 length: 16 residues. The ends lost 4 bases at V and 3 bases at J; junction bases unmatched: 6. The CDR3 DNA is TGTGCCAGCAGTTCCGGGACAGGGCTGTCTAATGAAAAACTGTTTTTT. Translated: CASSSGTGLSNEKLFF.

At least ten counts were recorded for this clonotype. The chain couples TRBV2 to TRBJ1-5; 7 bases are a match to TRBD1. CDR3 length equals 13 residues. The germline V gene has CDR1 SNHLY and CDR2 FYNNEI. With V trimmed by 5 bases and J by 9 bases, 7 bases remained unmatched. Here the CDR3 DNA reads TGTGCCAGCAGTTCGGGACAGTGGCTGCCCCAGCATTTT. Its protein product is CASSSGQWLPQHF.

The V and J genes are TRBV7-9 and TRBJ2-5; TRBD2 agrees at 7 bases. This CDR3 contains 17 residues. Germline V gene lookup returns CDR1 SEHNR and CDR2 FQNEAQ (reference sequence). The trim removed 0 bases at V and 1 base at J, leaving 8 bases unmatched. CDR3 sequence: CASSLAGSSGLQETQYF. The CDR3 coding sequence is TGTGCCAGCAGCTTAGCTGGCTCTAGCGGACTCCAAGAGACCCAGTACTTC.

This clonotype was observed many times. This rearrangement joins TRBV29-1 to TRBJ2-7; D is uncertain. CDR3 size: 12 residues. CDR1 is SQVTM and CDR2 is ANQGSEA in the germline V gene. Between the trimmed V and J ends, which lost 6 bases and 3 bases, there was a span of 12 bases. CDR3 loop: CSVSQGNYEQYF. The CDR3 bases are TGCAGCGTAAGCCAAGGGAACTACGAGCAGTACTTC.

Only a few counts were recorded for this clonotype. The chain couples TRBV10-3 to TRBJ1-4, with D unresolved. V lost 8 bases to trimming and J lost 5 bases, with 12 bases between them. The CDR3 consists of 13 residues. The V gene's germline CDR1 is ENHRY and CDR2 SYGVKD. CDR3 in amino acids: CAIGGSGNEKLFF. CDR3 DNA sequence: TGTGCCATCGGAGGCTCGGGGAATGAAAAACTGTTTTTT.

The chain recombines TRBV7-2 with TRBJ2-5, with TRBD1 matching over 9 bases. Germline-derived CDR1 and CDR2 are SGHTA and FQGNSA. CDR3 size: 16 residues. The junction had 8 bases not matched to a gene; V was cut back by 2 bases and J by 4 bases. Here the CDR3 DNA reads TGTGCCAGCAGCTTACTCACAGGGGGCGCCCCAGAGACCCAGTACTTC. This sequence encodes CASSLLTGGAPETQYF.